The present TCR beta chain was sequenced within a study of OX40 agonist ivuxolimab in advanced cancers. Study-wide background: Among those enrolled, mean age was about 58 years (range about 20 to 79) and about 79% were male. There were three patients with partial responses, one having hepatocellular carcinoma and two cutaneous melanoma.

V lost 1 base to trimming and J lost 6 bases, with 13 bases between them. This CDR3 is 14 amino acids long. The V gene's germline CDR1 is SGHVS and CDR2 FQNEAQ. As regards this clone: Its specificity is unknown.

Libraries were prepared by immunoSEQ multiplex PCR; TCRdb keeps only in-frame clonotypes and omits some of them. Of tens of thousands of clones in the sample, around nine tenths were seen once. Study-level points and caveats: Antigen specificity was not determined for the expanded peripheral T cells.

J is TRBJ2-7 and V is TRBV7-8, with a tentative D call TRBD1 (6 bases). The clonotype originates from an adult with an advanced solid tumor such as melanoma, head and neck, liver or kidney cancer. This specimen was CD4+ or CD8+ T cells sorted from blood, taken in a trial of the OX40 agonist ivuxolimab. CDR3: CASSLEGVRSEQYF. CDR3 nucleotides: TGTGCCAGCAGCTTAGAGGGGGTTAGGAGCGAGCAGTACTTC.